These 27 T cell receptor beta chains originate from one sample sequenced in a study of T-cell memory formation after mild COVID-19. TCRdb redid the calling of the 5' RACE reads with MiXCR, one entry per CDR3 protein. The sample gives hundreds of thousands of distinct CDR3 sequences, approximately 27% of which show up once; roughly 14% is in the top ten. Sequencing input: PBMCs or a T cell subset sorted from them (not recorded which). These receptors all come from an adult woman who had mild COVID-19 (a few samples of this study predate the infection). Cell type and time point are not known.

V and J are TRBV20-1 and TRBJ1-5; no firm D call. Germline values: CDR1 DFQATT, CDR2 SNEGSKA (reference sequence). The CDR3 consists of 12 residues. V shed 2 bases and J shed 1 base, with 3 bases lying between them. This CDR3 reads CSARPSNQPQHF. The CDR3 DNA reads TGCAGTGCTAGACCCAGCAATCAGCCCCAGCATTTT.

This chain connects TRBV10-3 to TRBJ2-7; D unclear. CDR1 is ENHRY and CDR2 is SYGVKD in the germline V gene. Trimming pared 7 bases from V and 4 bases from J, leaving 8 bases between. The CDR3 length is 11 residues. The CDR3 loop reads CAIKADYEQYF. The CDR3 DNA sequence: TGTGCCATCAAGGCGGATTACGAGCAGTACTTC.

The genes are TRBV30 and TRBJ1-3, with D unresolved. Per germline, CDR1 GTSNPN and CDR2 SVGIG (reference sequence). The CDR3 length is 15 residues. With 2 bases removed from V and 0 bases from J, the gap between germline ends came to 11 bases. The CDR3 here is CAWSPDINSGNTIYF. The CDR3, as DNA: TGTGCCTGGAGTCCTGACATTAACTCTGGAAACACCATATATTTT. Together with reference TRBV30 and TRBJ1-3, the CDR3 gives the full variable domain: SQTIHQWPATLVQPVGSPLSLECTVEGTSNPNLYWYRQAAGRGLQLLFYSVGIGQISSEVPQNLSASRPQDRQFILSSKKLLLSDSGFYLCAWSPDINSGNTIYFGEGSWLTVV.

A word on this clonotype: The junction departs from germline at one end; a sequencing error may be responsible. The genes are TRBV7-7 and TRBJ1-1; 7 bases align to TRBD1. CDR1 SSHAT and CDR2 FNYEAQ come from the germline V gene (reference sequence). The CDR3 spans 15 residues. This CDR3 reads CASSLLTGDRTEAFF. In DNA form, the CDR3 reads TGTGCTAGCAGCTTACTCACAGGGGATCGGACTGAAGCTTTCTTT.

This chain joins TRBV25-1 and TRBJ2-2; 7 positions match TRBD1. Germline V gene lookup returns CDR1 MGHDK and CDR2 SYGVNS. The length of the CDR3 is 12 residues. Losses at the gene ends were 9 bases for V and 6 bases for J; bases not matched to a gene: 4. In DNA form, the CDR3 reads TGTGCCAGTCTCGGGACAGCCGGGGAGCTGTTTTTT. Translation: CASLGTAGELFF. Combining the CDR3 with reference TRBV25-1 and TRBJ2-2 gives the whole variable domain EADIYQTPRYLVIGTGKKITLECSQTMGHDKMYWYQQDPGMELHLIHYSYGVNSTEKGDLSSESTVSRIRTEHFPLTLESARPSHTSQYLCASLGTAGELFFGEGSRLTVL.

This clonotype was counted only a few times. V gene TRBV20-1 combines with J gene TRBJ2-2; 8 nucleotides line up with TRBD2. Per germline, CDR1 DFQATT and CDR2 SNEGSKA (reference sequence). CDR3 length equals 17 residues. This CDR3 reads CRGDPSGGLRNTGELFF. In DNA form, the CDR3 reads TGCAGGGGGGACCCCAGCGGGGGTCTACGGAACACCGGGGAGCTGTTTTTT.

This clonotype was counted a few times. CDR3 in DNA: TGTGCCAGCAGACCGTCCGGGGCTAGCGGGAGATGGTTGGCCGGGGAGCTGTTTTTT. Its protein product is CASRPSGASGRWLAGELFF. This chain links TRBV12-3 or TRBV12-4 with TRBJ2-2; 10 positions match TRBD2. V trimming: 6 bases; J trimming: 6 bases; junction bases outside the gene matches: 19. This CDR3 spans 19 amino acids.

The chain combines TRBV12-3 or TRBV12-4 with TRBJ2-7; D unresolved. The V end lost 0 bases, the J end lost 2 bases, and 11 bases lay between the germline ends. The CDR3 contains 15 residues. The CDR3, as DNA: TGTGCCAGCAGTTTAGCAGGACGGAACCCCTACGAGCAGTACTTC. Translation gives CASSLAGRNPYEQYF.

This clonotype came up a few times. The V gene is TRBV5-5, the J gene TRBJ2-4; no reliable D call. Trimming stripped 0 bases from V and 0 bases from J, with 10 bases between. This CDR3 has 16 amino acids. Germline loops: CDR1 SGHKS, CDR2 YYEKEE (reference sequence). The CDR3 sequence: CASSLGFERAKNIQYF. In nucleotides, the CDR3 is TGTGCCAGCAGCTTGGGATTTGAACGAGCCAAAAACATTCAGTACTTC.

This clonotype was counted only a few times. V is TRBV20-1 and J is TRBJ2-1; 9 bases fit TRBD2. The length of the CDR3 is 13 residues. V shed 7 bases, J shed 4 bases, and the junction held 5 bases outside the gene matches. Germline CDR1 and CDR2: DFQATT and SNEGSKA (reference sequence). The CDR3 region has the DNA TGCAGTGTCGCCAGCGGGGGGTACAATGAGCAGTTCTTC. It encodes CSVASGGYNEQFF.

In this sample, this clonotype turned up a few times. The V call is TRBV7-3, the J call TRBJ2-1; perhaps TRBD2 as D (5 bases). Germline V gene lookup returns CDR1 SGHTA and CDR2 FQGTGA. V was pared by 2 bases and J by 7 bases, with 15 bases between. CDR3 length: 15 residues. In DNA, the CDR3 is TGTGCCAGCAGCTTAGATAGTAGCGTGAGAAATGAGCAGTTCTTC. Translating it yields CASSLDSSVRNEQFF.

This clonotype was counted a few times. The rearrangement links TRBV5-1 to TRBJ2-7, with TRBD1 matching over 8 bases. The CDR3 length is 13 residues. Trimming took 4 bases from V and 7 from J; bases not matched to a gene: 7. Per the germline V gene, CDR1 is SGHRS and CDR2 is YFSETQ. The CDR3 is CASSQGTGSEQYF. The CDR3 bases are TGCGCCAGCAGCCAGGGGACAGGTAGTGAGCAGTACTTC.

The chain links TRBV21-1 to TRBJ2-7; the tabulated D call, TRBD1, remains unverified against the DNA. TRBV21-1 is described as a pseudogene. The CDR3 sequence is 17 residues long. The chain's CDR3 is CASSTRTGGADHYEQYF. CDR3 coding DNA: TGTGCCAGCAGCACAAGGACAGGGGGCGCGGATCACTACGAGCAGTACTTC.

The V call is TRBV24-1, the J call TRBJ1-1, with 9 bases matching TRBD1. V shed 7 bases and J 6 bases; nucleotides not matched to a gene: 14. Germline CDR1 KGHDR, CDR2 SFDVKD. The CDR3 consists of 16 residues. CDR3 region: CATRDSRTGGVAEAFF. CDR3 coding DNA: TGTGCCACCAGAGACTCCCGAACAGGGGGCGTCGCTGAAGCTTTCTTT.

V is TRBV7-6 and J is TRBJ1-2, with a possible D match to TRBD1 (6 bases). V lost 5 bases to trimming and J lost 7 bases, with 23 bases between them. The CDR3 has 16 amino acids. Germline V gene lookup returns CDR1 SGHVS and CDR2 FNYEAQ. DNA of the CDR3: TGTGCCAGCAGCCCTAGGGGGGGCAGTGGGAGCCCTGGCTACACCTTC. It is translated as CASSPRGGSGSPGYTF.

This clonotype has ten or more counts. V usage is TRBV6-6 and J usage is TRBJ2-3, with 7 bases identical to TRBD2. The V segment lost 2 bases and the J segment 1 base; nucleotides outside the gene matches: 0. This CDR3 contains 14 residues. CDR1 and CDR2 (germline): MNHNY, SVGAGI (reference sequence). The CDR3 sequence is CASSYSGGTDTQYF. CDR3 coding DNA: TGTGCCAGCAGTTACAGCGGGGGCACAGATACGCAGTATTTT.

The table lists this clonotype with a few counts. The chain links TRBV12-3 or TRBV12-4 to TRBJ2-2, with D perhaps TRBD2 (5 bases). V was shortened by 1 base and J by 7 bases, with 13 bases between the two germline ends. The CDR3 sequence is 15 residues long. CDR3 amino acids: CASSLGGGWHGELFF. DNA for the CDR3: TGTGCCAGCAGTTTAGGTGGCGGGTGGCACGGGGAGCTGTTTTTT.

This clonotype turned up a few times. The DNA of the CDR3 is TGCAGTGCTAGAGATCCGGTGGCGGGAGTACGGAACAATGAGCAGTTCTTC. It translates to CSARDPVAGVRNNEQFF. The chain recombines TRBV20-1 with TRBJ2-1; TRBD2 matches 7 bases. The CDR3 has 17 amino acids. Germline lookup yields CDR1 DFQATT and CDR2 SNEGSKA (reference sequence). J lost 5 bases, V lost 0 bases, and 13 bases had no gene match.

This clonotype was observed a few times. The chain couples TRBV24-1 to TRBJ2-3, with D possibly being TRBD1 (6 bases). V lost 9 bases and J lost 5, with 17 bases in between. CDR3 length: 14 amino acids. CDR1 is KGHDR and CDR2 is SFDVKD in the germline V gene. The CDR3 DNA reads TGTGCCACCGGGGGCCGGACGGTAGGAGATACGCAGTATTTT. Its protein is CATGGRTVGDTQYF.

This clonotype was seen a handful of times. The rearrangement links TRBV7-8 to TRBJ2-5, with no clear D. CDR1 is SGHVS, CDR2 FQNEAQ, per germline. V lost 3 bases and J lost 3, with 14 bases in between. The CDR3 is made up of 15 amino acids. Here the CDR3 DNA reads TGTGCCAGCAGCTTTGCGAGGCAGGCGAAAGAGACCCAGTACTTC. Translation gives CASSFARQAKETQYF.

The rearrangement links TRBV4-3 to TRBJ2-7; TRBD2 is a possible D gene (5 bases). Germline V gives CDR1 LGHNA, CDR2 YSLEER. Trimming left V 4 bases short and J 5 bases short, with 18 bases between. CDR3 length: 15 amino acids. The CDR3 coding sequence is TGCGCCAGCAGCCCTACTACCGACGGACTCAACGAGCAGTACTTC. Its translation: CASSPTTDGLNEQYF.

V and J are TRBV5-6 and TRBJ2-1, with D hard to call. Germline V gene sequence: CDR1 SGHDT, CDR2 YYEEEE. The V gene lost 0 bases and the J gene lost 9 bases, with 19 bases spanning the gap. The CDR3 contains 16 residues. CDR3 sequence (DNA): TGTGCCAGCAGCTTGGCCAAGCAGTTCTCTCGTGGTGAGCAGTTCTTC. This gives the protein CASSLAKQFSRGEQFF.

The rearrangement uses TRBV7-2 and TRBJ1-2, with 9 bases that match TRBD1. V lost 0 bases, J lost 4 bases, and 3 bases stayed unmatched. The CDR3 loop spans 15 amino acids. CDR1 is SGHTA, CDR2 FQGNSA, per germline. CDR3 nucleotides: TGTGCCAGCAGCTTAGCTACAGGGGGCAGCTATGGCTACACCTTC. This gives the protein CASSLATGGSYGYTF. Full variable domain (remainder filled in from reference TRBV7-2 and TRBJ1-2): GAGVSQSPSNKVTEKGKDVELRCDPISGHTALYWYRQSLGQGLEFLIYFQGNSAPDKSGLPSDRFSAERTGGSVSTLTIQRTQQEDSAVYLCASSLATGGSYGYTFGSGTRLTVV.

This sequence joins TRBV15 and TRBJ1-2; TRBD1 is a possible D gene (5 bases). Deletions cut 1 base from V and 1 base from J, with 16 bases between. The CDR3 consists of 17 residues. Germline V gene sequence: CDR1 LNHNV, CDR2 YYDKDF (reference sequence). CDR3 loop: CATSRVGRGGYNYGYTF. In nucleotides, the CDR3 is TGTGCCACCAGCAGAGTGGGTCGCGGGGGGTATAACTATGGCTACACCTTC.

The genes are TRBV15 and TRBJ2-1, with 11 bases that match TRBD2. The CDR3 is 13 residues long. The V and J ends lost 3 bases and 9 bases, in that order; junction bases with no gene match: 1. From germline, CDR1 is LNHNV and CDR2 YYDKDF (reference sequence). The CDR3 nucleotides read TGTGCCACCAGCAGGGGACTAGCGGCTGAGCAGTTCTTC. Translation: CATSRGLAAEQFF. The full variable domain, its missing parts supplied by reference TRBV15 and TRBJ2-1, is DAMVIQNPRYQVTQFGKPVTLSCSQTLNHNVMYWYQQKSSQAPKLLFHYYDKDFNNEADTPDNFQSRRPNTSFCFLDIRSPGLGDTAMYLCATSRGLAAEQFFGPGTRLTVL.

This chain joins TRBV12-3 or TRBV12-4 and TRBJ2-5; the D gene is possibly TRBD1 (5 bases). The V end lost 5 bases, the J end lost 3 bases, and 10 bases lay between the germline ends. This CDR3 is built from 13 residues. The CDR3 nucleotides read TGTGCCAGCAGTGTTCAGGGAAAAGAGACCCAGTACTTC. It yields the protein CASSVQGKETQYF.

V and J are TRBV12-3 or TRBV12-4 and TRBJ1-2; D ambiguous. The V and J ends lost 5 bases and 4 bases respectively, with 17 bases between them. The CDR3 is 15 amino acids. CDR3: CASSLIPQSFYGYTF. As DNA, the CDR3 is TGTGCCAGCAGTCTAATACCACAGAGTTTCTATGGCTACACCTTC.